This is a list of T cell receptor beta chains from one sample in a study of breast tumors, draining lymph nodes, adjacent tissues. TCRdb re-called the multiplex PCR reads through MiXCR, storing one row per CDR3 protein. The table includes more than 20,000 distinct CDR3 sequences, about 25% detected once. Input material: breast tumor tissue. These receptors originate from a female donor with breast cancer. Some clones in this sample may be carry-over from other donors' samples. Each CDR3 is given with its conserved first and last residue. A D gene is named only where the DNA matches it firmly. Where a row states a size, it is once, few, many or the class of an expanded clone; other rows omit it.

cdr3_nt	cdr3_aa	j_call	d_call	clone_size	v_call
TGTGCCAGCAGTCAATCGGCAGGGCGTAAACTGTTTTTT	CASSQSAGRKLFF	TRBJ1-4	-	many	TRBV6-6
TGTGCCAGCAGCTCCGGGACACTAGCACCAAGCTATGGGCAGTTCTTC	CASSSGTLAPSYGQFF	TRBJ2-1	-	-	TRBV7-9
TGTGCCAGCAGTTTAGGCGGGAGCACCGAGCAGTACTTC	CASSLGGSTEQYF	TRBJ2-7	TRBD2	many	TRBV12-3/TRBV12-4
TGTGCCAGTAGGAACAGGGGGTCCTACAATGAGCAGTTCTTC	CASRNRGSYNEQFF	TRBJ2-1	TRBD1	many	TRBV19
TGTGCCAGTAGTAGAAAAAAAGGGGATGAGCAGTTCTTC	CASSRKKGDEQFF	TRBJ2-1	-	many	TRBV19
TGTGCCAGCAGCTTAGAGGCTCGAACCTACGAGCAGTACTTC	CASSLEARTYEQYF	TRBJ2-7	-	-	TRBV7-8
TGTGCCAGCAGCTTGCAGGGGGCGGGGTACAATGAGCAGTTCTTC	CASSLQGAGYNEQFF	TRBJ2-1	TRBD1	many	TRBV5-4
TGCAGTGCTAGAGAGATGGCAGTGAACACTGAAGCTTTCTTT	CSAREMAVNTEAFF	TRBJ1-1	-	-	TRBV20-1
TGCAGCGTAAAGAGGTCTGGAAACACCATATATTTT	CSVKRSGNTIYF	TRBJ1-3	-	medium-sized	TRBV29-1
TGCAGCGTTGAAGAATTTGGAGGATCCTACGAGCAGTACTTC	CSVEEFGGSYEQYF	TRBJ2-7	-	many	TRBV29-1
TGCGCCAGCAGCATTAGCGGGAGGGGTTATGAGCAGTTCTTC	CASSISGRGYEQFF	TRBJ2-1	TRBD2	many	TRBV5-1
TGCGCCAGCAGTGAGTTGGCAGGTAGAGGCTACACCTTC	CASSELAGRGYTF	TRBJ1-2	-	many	TRBV10-2
TGTGCCAGCAGTTTATGGGGGGATACTGAAGCTTTCTTT	CASSLWGDTEAFF	TRBJ1-1	-	-	TRBV12-3/TRBV12-4
TGTGCCAGCAGCCAAGGGACAGGGGACACCGGGGAGCTGTTTTTT	CASSQGTGDTGELFF	TRBJ2-2	TRBD1	many	TRBV4-2
TGTGCCAGTAGTTTGTGGCCCCCGGGGACCGGGGAGCTGTTTTTT	CASSLWPPGTGELFF	TRBJ2-2	-	many	TRBV19
TGTGCCAGCAGCTTAGAGGCGGGAGGAAACTACGAGCAGTACTTC	CASSLEAGGNYEQYF	TRBJ2-7	TRBD2	many	TRBV11-3
TGTGCCAGCAGTTATGTAGCGGGAGGGCCCCACACCGGGGAGCTGTTTTTT	CASSYVAGGPHTGELFF	TRBJ2-2	TRBD2	many	TRBV6-2/TRBV6-3
TGTGCCAGCAGGTTGAGAGCAGATACGCAGTATTTT	CASRLRADTQYF	TRBJ2-3	-	many	TRBV7-9
TGTGCTAGCAGCTCCGAGGTGGGGCGAGAGCAGTTCTTC	CASSSEVGREQFF	TRBJ2-1	-	many	TRBV7-7
TGTGCCAGTAGTATGTATCAGGGCAATCAGCCCCAGCATTTT	CASSMYQGNQPQHF	TRBJ1-5	-	many	TRBV19